This T cell receptor beta chain was captured by sequencing in a study of cytomegalovirus exposure and HLA in healthy donors. Trimming pared 2 bases from V and 5 bases from J, leaving 15 bases between. This CDR3 has 15 amino acids. Germline CDR1 and CDR2: SGHTS and YDEGEE. This clone was picked up one time. Its specificity is unknown. Study results and caveats: Follow-up analysis later connected one missense variant in DCLRE1C with trimming of TCR beta V- and J-genes.

The PCR ran on 60 Vbeta and 13 Jbeta primers. The table came from immunoSEQ multiplex PCR; TCRdb's copy has only in-frame clones and leaves some out. The data show 90,000 to 110,000 clones, around 73% seen once. The chain uses TRBV5-8 and TRBJ2-3; no clear D gene. The TCR comes from a middle-aged man in good health and CMV-seronegative. The sample taken for sequencing was PBMCs. The CDR3 DNA reads TGTGCCAGCAGCTTCTCCTTGAGTTCCGGAGATACGCAGTATTTT. Its translation: CASSFSLSSGDTQYF.